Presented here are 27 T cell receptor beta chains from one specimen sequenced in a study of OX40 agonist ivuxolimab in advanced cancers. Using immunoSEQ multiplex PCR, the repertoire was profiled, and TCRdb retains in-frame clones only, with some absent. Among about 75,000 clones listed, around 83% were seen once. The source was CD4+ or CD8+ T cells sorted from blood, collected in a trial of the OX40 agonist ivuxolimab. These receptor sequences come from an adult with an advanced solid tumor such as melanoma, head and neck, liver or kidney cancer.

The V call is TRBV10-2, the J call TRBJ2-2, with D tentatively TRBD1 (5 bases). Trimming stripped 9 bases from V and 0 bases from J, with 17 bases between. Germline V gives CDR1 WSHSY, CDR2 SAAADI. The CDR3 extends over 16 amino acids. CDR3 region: CASRIMQTANTGELFF. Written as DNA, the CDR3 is TGCGCCAGTCGTATTATGCAGACAGCGAACACCGGGGAGCTGTTTTTT.

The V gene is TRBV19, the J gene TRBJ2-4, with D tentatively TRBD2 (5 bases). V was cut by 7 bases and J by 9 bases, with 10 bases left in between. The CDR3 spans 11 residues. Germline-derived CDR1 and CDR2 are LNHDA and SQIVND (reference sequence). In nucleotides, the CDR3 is TGTGCCAGTACGGAACGGGGCATTCAGTACTTC. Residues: CASTERGIQYF.

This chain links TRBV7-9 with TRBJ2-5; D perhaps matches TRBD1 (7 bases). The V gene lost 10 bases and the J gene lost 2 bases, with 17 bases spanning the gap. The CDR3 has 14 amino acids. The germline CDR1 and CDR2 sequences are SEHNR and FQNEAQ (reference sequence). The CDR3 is CATDREASQETQYF. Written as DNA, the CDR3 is TGTGCCACCGACAGGGAGGCGTCGCAAGAGACCCAGTACTTC.

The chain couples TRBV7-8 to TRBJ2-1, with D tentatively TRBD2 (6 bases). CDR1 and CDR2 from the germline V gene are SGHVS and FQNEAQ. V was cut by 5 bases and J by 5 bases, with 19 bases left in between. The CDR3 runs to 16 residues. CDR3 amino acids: CASSPLSSGFDNEQFF. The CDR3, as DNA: TGTGCCAGCAGCCCCCTTTCGAGCGGGTTTGACAATGAGCAGTTCTTC. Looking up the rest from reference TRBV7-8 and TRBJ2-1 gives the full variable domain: GAGVSQSPRYKVAKRGQDVALRCDPISGHVSLFWYQQALGQGPEFLTYFQNEAQLDKSGLPSDRFFAERPEGSVSTLKIQRTQQEDSAVYLCASSPLSSGFDNEQFFGPGTRLTVL.

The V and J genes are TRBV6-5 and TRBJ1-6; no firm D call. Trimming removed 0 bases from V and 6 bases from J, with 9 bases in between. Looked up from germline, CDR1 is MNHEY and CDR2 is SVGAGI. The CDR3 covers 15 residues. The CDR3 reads CASSYSTFGNSPLHF. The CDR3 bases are TGTGCCAGCAGTTACTCAACATTTGGTAATTCACCCCTCCACTTT.

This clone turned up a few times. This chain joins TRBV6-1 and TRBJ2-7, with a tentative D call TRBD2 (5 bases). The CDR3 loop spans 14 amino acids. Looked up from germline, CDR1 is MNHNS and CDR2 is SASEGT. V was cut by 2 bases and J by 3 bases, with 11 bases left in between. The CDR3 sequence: CASSEPGLGYEQYF. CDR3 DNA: TGTGCCAGCAGTGAACCGGGGTTGGGCTACGAGCAGTACTTC.

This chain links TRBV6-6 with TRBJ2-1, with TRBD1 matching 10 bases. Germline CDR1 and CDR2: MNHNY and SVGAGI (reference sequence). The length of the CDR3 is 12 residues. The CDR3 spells CATRQGAGEQFF. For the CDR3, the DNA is TGTGCTACTCGACAGGGGGCCGGAGAGCAGTTCTTC.

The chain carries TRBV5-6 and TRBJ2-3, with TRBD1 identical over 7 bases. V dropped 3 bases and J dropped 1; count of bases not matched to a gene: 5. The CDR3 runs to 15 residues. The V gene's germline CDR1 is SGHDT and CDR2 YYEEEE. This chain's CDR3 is CASSWMGQRTDTQYF. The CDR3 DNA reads TGTGCCAGCAGCTGGATGGGACAGCGCACAGATACGCAGTATTTT.

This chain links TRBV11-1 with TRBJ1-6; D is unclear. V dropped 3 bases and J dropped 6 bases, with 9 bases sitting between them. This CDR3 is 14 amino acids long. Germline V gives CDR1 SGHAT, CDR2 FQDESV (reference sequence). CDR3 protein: CASSLLQVNSPLHF. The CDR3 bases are TGTGCCAGCAGCTTGCTTCAGGTTAATTCACCCCTCCACTTT.

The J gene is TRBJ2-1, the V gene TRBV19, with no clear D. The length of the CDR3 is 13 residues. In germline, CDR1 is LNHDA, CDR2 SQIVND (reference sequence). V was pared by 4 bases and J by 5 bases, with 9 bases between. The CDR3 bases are TGTGCCAGTAGTAAGGGTCCAAACAATGAGCAGTTCTTC. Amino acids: CASSKGPNNEQFF.

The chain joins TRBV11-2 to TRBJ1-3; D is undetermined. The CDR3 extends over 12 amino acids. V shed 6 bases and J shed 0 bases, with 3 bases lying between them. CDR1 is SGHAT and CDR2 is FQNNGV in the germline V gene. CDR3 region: CASSHSGNTIYF. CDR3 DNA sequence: TGTGCCAGCAGTCACTCTGGAAACACCATATATTTT.

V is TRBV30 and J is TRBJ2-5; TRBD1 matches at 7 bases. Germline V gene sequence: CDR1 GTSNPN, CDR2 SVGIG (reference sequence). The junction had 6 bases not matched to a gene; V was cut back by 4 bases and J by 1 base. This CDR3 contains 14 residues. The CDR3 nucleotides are TGTGCCTGGACCCATGGGACAGTCCAAGAGACCCAGTACTTC. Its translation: CAWTHGTVQETQYF.

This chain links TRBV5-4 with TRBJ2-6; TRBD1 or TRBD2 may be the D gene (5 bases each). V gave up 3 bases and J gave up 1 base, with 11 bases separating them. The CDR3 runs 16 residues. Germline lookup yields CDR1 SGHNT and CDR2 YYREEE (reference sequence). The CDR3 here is CASSWGWGSGANVLTF. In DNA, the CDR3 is TGTGCCAGCAGCTGGGGCTGGGGGTCTGGGGCCAACGTCCTGACTTTC.

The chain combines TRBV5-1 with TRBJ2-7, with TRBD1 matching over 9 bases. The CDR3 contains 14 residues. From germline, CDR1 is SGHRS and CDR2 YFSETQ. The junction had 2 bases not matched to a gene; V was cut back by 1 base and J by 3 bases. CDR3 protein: CASSLRTGDYEQYF. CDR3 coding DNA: TGCGCCAGCAGCTTGAGGACAGGGGACTACGAGCAGTACTTC.

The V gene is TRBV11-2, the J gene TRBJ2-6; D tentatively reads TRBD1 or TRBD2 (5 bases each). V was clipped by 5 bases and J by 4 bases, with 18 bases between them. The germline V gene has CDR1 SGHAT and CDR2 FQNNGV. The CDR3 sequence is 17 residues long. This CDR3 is CASSLLREGSGANVLTF. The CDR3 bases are TGTGCCAGCAGCCTACTTAGAGAGGGGTCAGGGGCCAACGTCCTGACTTTC.

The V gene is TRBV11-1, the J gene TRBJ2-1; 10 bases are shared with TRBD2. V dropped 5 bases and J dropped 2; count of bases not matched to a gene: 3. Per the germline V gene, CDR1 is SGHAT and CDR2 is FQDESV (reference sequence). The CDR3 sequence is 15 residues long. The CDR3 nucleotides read TGTGCCAGCAGCCAAACTAGCGGGGCCTACAATGAGCAGTTCTTC. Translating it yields CASSQTSGAYNEQFF. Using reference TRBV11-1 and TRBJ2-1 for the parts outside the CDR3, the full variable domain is EAEVAQSPRYKITEKSQAVAFWCDPISGHATLYWYRQILGQGPELLVQFQDESVVDDSQLPKDRFSAERLKGVDSTLKIQPAELGDSAMYLCASSQTSGAYNEQFFGPGTRLTVL.

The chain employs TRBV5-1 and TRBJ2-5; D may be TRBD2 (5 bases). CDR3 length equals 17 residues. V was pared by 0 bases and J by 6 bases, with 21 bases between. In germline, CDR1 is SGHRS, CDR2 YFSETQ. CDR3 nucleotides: TGCGCCAGCAGCTTGGCCTCACTAGTCGGGGAAGGAAAGACCCAGTACTTC. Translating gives CASSLASLVGEGKTQYF.

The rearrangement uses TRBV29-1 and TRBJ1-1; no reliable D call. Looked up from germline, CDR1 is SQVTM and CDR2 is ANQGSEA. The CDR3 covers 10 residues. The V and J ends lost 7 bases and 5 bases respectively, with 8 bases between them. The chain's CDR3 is CSGVVTEAFF. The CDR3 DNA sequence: TGCAGCGGCGTGGTAACTGAAGCTTTCTTT.

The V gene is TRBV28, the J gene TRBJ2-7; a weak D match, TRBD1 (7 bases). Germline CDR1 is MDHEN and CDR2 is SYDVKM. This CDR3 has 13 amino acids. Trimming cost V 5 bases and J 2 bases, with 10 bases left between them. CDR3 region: CASSGGTAYEQYF. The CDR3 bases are TGTGCCAGCAGTGGAGGGACAGCCTACGAGCAGTACTTC.

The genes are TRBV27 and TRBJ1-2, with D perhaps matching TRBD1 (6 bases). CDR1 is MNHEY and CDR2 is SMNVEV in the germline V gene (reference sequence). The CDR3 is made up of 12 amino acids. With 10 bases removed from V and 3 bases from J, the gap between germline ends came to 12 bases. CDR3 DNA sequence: TGTGCCACCGGGGACAACGACTATGGCTACACCTTC. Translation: CATGDNDYGYTF.

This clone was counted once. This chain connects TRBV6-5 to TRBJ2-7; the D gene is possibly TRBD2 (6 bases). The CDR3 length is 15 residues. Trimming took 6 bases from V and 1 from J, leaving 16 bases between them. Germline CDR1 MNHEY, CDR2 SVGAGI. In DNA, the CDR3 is TGTGCCAGCAGGATCGGGAGAGAAGGATCCTACGAGCAGTACTTC. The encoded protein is CASRIGREGSYEQYF.

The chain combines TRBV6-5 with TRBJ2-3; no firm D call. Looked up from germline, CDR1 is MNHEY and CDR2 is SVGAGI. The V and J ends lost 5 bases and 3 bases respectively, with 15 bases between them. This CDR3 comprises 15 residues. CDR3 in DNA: TGTGCCAGCAGTCCGGACCCTCTTATGACAGATACGCAGTATTTT. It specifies CASSPDPLMTDTQYF.

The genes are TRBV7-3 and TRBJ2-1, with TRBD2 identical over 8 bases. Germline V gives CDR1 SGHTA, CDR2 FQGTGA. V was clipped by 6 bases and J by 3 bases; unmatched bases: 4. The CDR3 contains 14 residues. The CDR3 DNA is TGTGCCAGCAGTAGGACTAGCAACTACAATGAGCAGTTCTTC. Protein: CASSRTSNYNEQFF.

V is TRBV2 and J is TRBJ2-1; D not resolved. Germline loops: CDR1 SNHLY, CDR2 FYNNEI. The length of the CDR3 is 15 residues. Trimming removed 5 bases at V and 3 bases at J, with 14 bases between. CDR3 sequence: CASSFLLGRYNEQFF. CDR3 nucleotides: TGTGCCAGCAGTTTTCTCTTGGGCCGCTACAATGAGCAGTTCTTC.

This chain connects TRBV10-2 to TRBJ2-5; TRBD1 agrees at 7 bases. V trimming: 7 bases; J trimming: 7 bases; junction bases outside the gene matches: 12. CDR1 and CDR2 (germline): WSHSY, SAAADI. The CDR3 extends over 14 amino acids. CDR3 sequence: CASKFGTERGTQYF. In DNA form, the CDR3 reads TGCGCCAGCAAATTTGGGACAGAGAGGGGGACCCAGTACTTC.

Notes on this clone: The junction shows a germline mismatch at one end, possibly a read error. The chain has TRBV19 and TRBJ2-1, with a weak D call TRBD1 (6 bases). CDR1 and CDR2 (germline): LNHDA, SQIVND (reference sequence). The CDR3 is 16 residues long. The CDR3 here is CASMARTGSSYNEQFF. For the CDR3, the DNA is TGTGCTAGTATGGCCCGAACAGGGAGCTCCTACAATGAGCAGTTCTTC.

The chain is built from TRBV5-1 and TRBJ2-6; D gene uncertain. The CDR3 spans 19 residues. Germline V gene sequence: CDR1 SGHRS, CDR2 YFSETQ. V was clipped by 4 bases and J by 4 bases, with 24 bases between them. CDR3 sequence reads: CASSTYPSDGLDGANVLTF. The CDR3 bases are TGCGCCAGCAGCACTTACCCATCGGACGGCCTAGACGGGGCCAACGTCCTGACTTTC.